The 15 T cell receptor beta chains below were found in one sample sequenced in a study of cytomegalovirus exposure and HLA in healthy donors. The PCR used 60 Vbeta and 13 Jbeta primers. The method was immunoSEQ multiplex PCR; TCRdb's version includes in-frame clones alone and lacks a portion of them. Of under 200,000 clones in the sample, about 82% were seen once. Sequenced input: PBMCs. The receptors derive from a woman aged 50 to 60 in good health and CMV-seropositive.

The rearrangement joins TRBV23-1 to TRBJ2-7; 11 nucleotides line up with TRBD1. TRBV23-1 is classed as an ORF, of uncertain function. The J segment lost 4 bases and the V segment lost 8 bases, leaving 7 bases of the junction unmatched. The CDR3 has 14 residues. As DNA, the CDR3 is TGCGCCAGCCTTTACCGGGACAGGGGGTACGAGCAGTACTTC. This codes for CASLYRDRGYEQYF.

The V call is TRBV7-2, the J call TRBJ2-7; D is perhaps TRBD2 (6 bases). Germline CDR1 reads SGHTA; CDR2 reads FQGNSA. The CDR3 has 15 residues. Trimming left V 5 bases short and J 7 bases short, with 21 bases between. The CDR3 DNA reads as TGTGCCAGCAGCCGAGCGGGTCGCAGGGTGGGGGAGCAGTACTTC. Translating it yields CASSRAGRRVGEQYF.

DNA of the CDR3: TGCGCCAGCAGCTTGGCGACTAGCGGGGGAGACAATGAGCAGTTCTTC. Translating it yields CASSLATSGGDNEQFF. V gene TRBV5-1 combines with J gene TRBJ2-1, with 12 nucleotides matching TRBD2. This CDR3 has 16 residues. Germline V gene lookup returns CDR1 SGHRS and CDR2 YFSETQ. V shed 0 bases and J 5 bases; nucleotides not matched to a gene: 3.

This clone showed up just a few times. The V gene is TRBV28, the J gene TRBJ1-1, with TRBD1 as a possible D gene (6 bases). CDR1 and CDR2 (germline): MDHEN, SYDVKM. The ends were cut back, 8 bases at V and 3 bases at J, with 13 bases in the middle. The CDR3 length is 13 residues. The CDR3 sequence is CASGRDTYTEAFF. DNA for the CDR3: TGTGCCAGCGGACGGGACACCTACACTGAAGCTTTCTTT. The full variable domain, its missing parts supplied by reference TRBV28 and TRBJ1-1, is DVKVTQSSRYLVKRTGEKVFLECVQDMDHENMFWYRQDPGLGLRLIYFSYDVKMKEKGDIPEGYSVSREKKERFSLILESASTNQTSMYLCASGRDTYTEAFFGQGTRLTVV.

Only one count was recorded for this clone. J is TRBJ1-1 and V is TRBV18; TRBD1 matches 7 bases. Germline V gives CDR1 KGHSH, CDR2 LQKENI. V lost 6 bases and J lost 1; bases outside the gene matches: 8. The CDR3 spans 15 residues. Here the CDR3 reads CASSQNRGPNTEAFF. CDR3 bases: TGTGCCAGCTCGCAAAACAGGGGCCCGAACACTGAAGCTTTCTTT.

The rearrangement joins TRBV7-8 to TRBJ2-7; D might be TRBD2 (5 bases). This CDR3 is built from 17 residues. Trimming cost V 5 bases and J 5 bases, with 25 bases left between them. Germline CDR1 SGHVS, CDR2 FQNEAQ. Written as DNA, the CDR3 is TGTGCCAGCAGCGTCGCCGGGTCCCGGGAAGTCTTCCACGAGCAGTACTTC. It translates to CASSVAGSREVFHEQYF.

J is TRBJ2-1 and V is TRBV7-3, with 7 bases that match TRBD1. The CDR3 extends over 14 amino acids. Germline loops: CDR1 SGHTA, CDR2 FQGTGA. Trimming removed 6 bases from V and 6 bases from J; junction bases left unmatched: 8. The CDR3 sequence: CASSQPRDSNEQFF. The DNA of the CDR3 is TGTGCCAGCAGTCAACCCCGGGACAGCAATGAGCAGTTCTTC.

This clone is a singleton in its sample. The junction differs from germline at one of its ends, possibly a read error. The chain joins TRBV7-9 to TRBJ2-5, with 11 nucleotides matching TRBD2. Germline V gene lookup returns CDR1 SEHNR and CDR2 FQNEAQ (reference sequence). The CDR3 length is 14 residues. The CDR3 region has the DNA TGTTCCAGCAACCCGACTAGCGGGGAAGAGACCCAGTACTTC. This gives the protein CSSNPTSGEETQYF.

This chain connects TRBV23-1 to TRBJ2-1, with a tentative D call TRBD2 (7 bases). TRBV23-1 falls under the ORF class, with uncertain function. The CDR3 has 14 residues. Deletions cut 4 bases from V and 4 bases from J, with 11 bases between. The CDR3 coding sequence is TGCGCCAGCAGTCTTCGGGGGGCGTACAATGAGCAGTTCTTC. It is translated as CASSLRGAYNEQFF.

The rearrangement uses TRBV9 and TRBJ1-2, with 7 bases aligning to TRBD1. The CDR3 totals 13 residues. CDR1 is SGDLS and CDR2 is YYNGEE in the germline V gene. The ends lost 2 bases at V and 2 bases at J; junction bases unmatched: 0. CDR3 sequence: CASSVDRNYGYTF. CDR3 coding DNA: TGTGCCAGCAGCGTGGACAGGAACTATGGCTACACCTTC.

Worth noting for this clone: An end of the junction differs from the germline gene, which may be a read error. The chain couples TRBV11-1 to TRBJ2-2, with TRBD2 as a possible D gene (5 bases). Germline V gene lookup returns CDR1 SGHAT and CDR2 FQDESV (reference sequence). The CDR3 consists of 16 residues. The CDR3 region has the DNA TGTGCCAGCAGCTTAAGAGGGCCGATGAACGCCGGGGAGCTGTTTTTT. Amino acids: CASSLRGPMNAGELFF.

About this clone itself: One end of the junction does not line up with germline, which may come from a read error. Distinct nucleotide sequences in the sample also encode this CDR3. CDR3 DNA: TGCGCCAGCAGCTTAGGAGGCTACGGGTACTTC. This codes for CASSLGGYGYF. V usage is TRBV7-8 and J usage is TRBJ2-7; possible D gene TRBD2, 5 bases. This CDR3 is 11 amino acids long. Germline V lookup: CDR1 SGHVS, CDR2 FQNEAQ.

The chain joins TRBV18 to TRBJ1-4, with TRBD1 identical over 7 bases. Germline V gives CDR1 KGHSH, CDR2 LQKENI. The CDR3 runs 14 residues. The V and J ends lost 1 base and 7 bases, in that order; junction bases with no gene match: 3. The CDR3 loop is CASSPQGASEKLFF. CDR3 DNA sequence: TGTGCCAGCTCACCACAGGGGGCGTCTGAAAAACTGTTTTTT.

The V call is TRBV6-5, the J call TRBJ2-7, with D possibly matching TRBD1 (8 bases). Germline V gene data show CDR1 as MNHEY and CDR2 as SVGAGI. The CDR3 has 15 amino acids. V was cut by 6 bases and J by 0 bases, with 15 bases left in between. CDR3 sequence (DNA): TGTGCCAGCAGGGAACAGGGGGGGAGCTCCTACGAGCAGTACTTC. It translates to CASREQGGSSYEQYF.

This chain links TRBV27 with TRBJ1-1; maybe TRBD1 (5 bases). Germline-derived CDR1 and CDR2 are MNHEY and SMNVEV (reference sequence). This CDR3 contains 14 residues. V gave up 2 bases and J gave up 4 bases, with 11 bases separating them. CDR3 in amino acids: CASSLGGGSTEAFF. The DNA of the CDR3 is TGTGCCAGCAGTTTAGGGGGGGGGAGCACTGAAGCTTTCTTT.